The 16 T cell receptor beta chains below all came from one sample that was sequenced in a study of shared clonotypes between healthy human individuals. Method: immunoSEQ multiplex PCR; TCRdb's copy keeps in-frame clones and lacks some. The sample consists of 2 million to 2.5 million clones, almost 96% of them appearing once. The sequencing sample was made of naive CD4+ T cells sorted from blood. The subset was: CD45RA+ positively selected. Source of these receptors: a man in his late teens or twenties in good health.

The V and J genes are TRBV7-9 and TRBJ2-7; no clear D gene. Germline loops: CDR1 SEHNR, CDR2 FQNEAQ (reference sequence). The CDR3 loop spans 15 amino acids. Trimming took off 0 bases at V and 2 bases at J, with 11 bases between the two ends. The CDR3 coding sequence is TGTGCCAGCAGCTTAGCTGCCCAGGAGCCCTACGAGCAGTACTTC. Its protein is CASSLAAQEPYEQYF.

This chain uses TRBV7-2 with TRBJ2-6, with 8 positions matching TRBD1. Germline CDR1 reads SGHTA; CDR2 reads FQGNSA. CDR3 length equals 19 residues. With 1 base clipped from V and 4 bases from J, the junction kept 12 bases outside the gene matches. The DNA of the CDR3 is TGTGCCAGCAGCTTAGATCGGCCAGGGGGCGCAGCAGGGGCCAACGTCCTGACTTTC. Protein: CASSLDRPGGAAGANVLTF.

The chain combines TRBV30 with TRBJ1-2; 11 nucleotides agree with TRBD1. CDR1 and CDR2 from the germline V gene are GTSNPN and SVGIG (reference sequence). CDR3 length: 14 residues. The V segment lost 3 bases and the J segment 4 bases; nucleotides outside the gene matches: 4. In nucleotides, the CDR3 is TGTGCCTGGAGGACGGGACAGGGGGTCTATGGCTACACCTTC. This codes for CAWRTGQGVYGYTF.

The rearrangement uses TRBV10-2 and TRBJ1-6; 7 bases agree with TRBD1. Germline V gene lookup returns CDR1 WSHSY and CDR2 SAAADI. Trimming at V came to 7 bases and at J to 6 bases, leaving 9 bases not matched to a gene. This CDR3 is built from 15 residues. CDR3 DNA: TGCGCCAGCACCGCCCGACAGGGAGTTAATTCACCCCTCCACTTT. Translation gives CASTARQGVNSPLHF.

V gene TRBV2 combines with J gene TRBJ2-1; 15 bases fit TRBD2. The CDR3 is 14 residues long. Germline V CDR1 and CDR2: SNHLY, FYNNEI. V was clipped by 6 bases and J by 12 bases; unmatched bases: 6. The CDR3 DNA is TGTGCCAGCAGCTTACGGACTAGCGGGGGGGTGCAGTTCTTC. Translating it yields CASSLRTSGGVQFF.

The chain recombines TRBV7-8 with TRBJ2-4; no definite D call. This CDR3 has 15 residues. Germline V lookup: CDR1 SGHVS, CDR2 FQNEAQ. Trimming removed 4 bases from V and 1 base from J, with 11 bases in between. The CDR3 sequence is CASSSLSLAKNIQYF. CDR3 bases: TGTGCCAGCAGCTCGTTGTCCCTCGCCAAAAACATTCAGTACTTC.

This rearrangement joins TRBV7-8 to TRBJ2-7; D may be TRBD2 (6 bases). CDR3 length equals 15 residues. CDR1 and CDR2 from the germline V gene are SGHVS and FQNEAQ. Trimming took 5 bases from V and 2 from J, leaving 16 bases between them. Written as DNA, the CDR3 is TGTGCCAGCAGCATAACCGGGACTCAAACCTACGAGCAGTACTTC. Translating it yields CASSITGTQTYEQYF.

This clone has only one observation. The chain uses TRBV7-9 and TRBJ1-2; TRBD1 matches 9 bases. The CDR3 loop spans 15 amino acids. Germline V gene sequence: CDR1 SEHNR, CDR2 FQNEAQ (reference sequence). The ends lost 3 bases at V and 11 bases at J; junction bases unmatched: 13. The CDR3 loop reads CASSFTGGGLVGYTF. The CDR3 DNA sequence: TGTGCCAGCAGCTTCACAGGGGGCGGACTTGTTGGGTACACCTTC.

This sequence joins TRBV7-6 and TRBJ1-6, with D possibly being TRBD1 (6 bases). Germline loops: CDR1 SGHVS, CDR2 FNYEAQ. V shed 2 bases and J shed 9 bases, with 17 bases lying between them. This CDR3 spans 16 amino acids. CDR3 DNA: TGTGCCAGCAGCTTAAATTCCGGGGGCGCCGGTTCACCCCTCCACTTT. As protein: CASSLNSGGAGSPLHF. The full variable domain, with the rest looked up from reference TRBV7-6 and TRBJ1-6, is GAGVSQSPRYKVTKRGQDVALRCDPISGHVSLYWYRQALGQGPEFLTYFNYEAQQDKSGLPNDRFSAERPEGSISTLTIQRTEQRDSAMYRCASSLNSGGAGSPLHFGNGTRLTVT.

This chain links TRBV6-6 with TRBJ2-7, with D possibly matching TRBD1 (6 bases). Germline V gene data show CDR1 as MNHNY and CDR2 as SVGAGI (reference sequence). V lost 0 bases to trimming and J lost 4 bases, with 13 bases between them. The CDR3 runs 15 residues. CDR3 in amino acids: CASSYSTGRGYEQYF. CDR3 coding DNA: TGTGCCAGCAGTTACTCTACCGGCAGGGGATACGAGCAGTACTTC.

Comments on this clone: Other DNA sequences in the sample encode the same CDR3. The chain has TRBV7-9 and TRBJ2-7; no clear D. V lost 3 bases to trimming and J lost 3 bases, with 3 bases between them. The germline CDR1 and CDR2 sequences are SEHNR and FQNEAQ (reference sequence). The CDR3 is 11 amino acids. CDR3 residues: CASSFNYEQYF. In DNA form, the CDR3 reads TGTGCCAGCAGCTTCAACTACGAGCAGTACTTC.

This chain links TRBV5-1 with TRBJ2-5, with 7 bases matching TRBD1. The CDR3 totals 18 residues. Germline trimming cut 3 bases from V and 2 bases from J; bases unmatched to any gene: 16. Germline V gives CDR1 SGHRS, CDR2 YFSETQ. CDR3 in DNA: TGCGCCAGCAGCTCCGCTACCCTAAATGGGGGACAGCAAGAGACCCAGTACTTC. This gives the protein CASSSATLNGGQQETQYF.

This chain uses TRBV6-5 with TRBJ1-1; the D gene is possibly TRBD1 (6 bases). Trimming stripped 0 bases from V and 6 bases from J, with 14 bases between. Germline V CDR1 and CDR2: MNHEY, SVGAGI. This CDR3 is built from 15 residues. CDR3 sequence (DNA): TGTGCCAGCAGTTACTCGTCCACAGGGTTCGCTGAAGCTTTCTTT. It is translated as CASSYSSTGFAEAFF.

V and J are TRBV5-1 and TRBJ2-2; D is unresolved. Germline V lookup: CDR1 SGHRS, CDR2 YFSETQ. Between the trimmed V and J ends, which lost 1 base and 2 bases, there was a span of 6 bases. The CDR3 is 14 residues long. The CDR3 nucleotides read TGCGCCAGCAGCTTGACACAAAACACCGGGGAGCTGTTTTTT. It codes for CASSLTQNTGELFF.

The chain carries TRBV19 and TRBJ1-2; a weak D match, TRBD1 (6 bases). Germline loops: CDR1 LNHDA, CDR2 SQIVND (reference sequence). This CDR3 is 13 amino acids long. Trimming removed 3 bases from V and 7 bases from J, with 12 bases in between. CDR3 DNA sequence: TGTGCCAGTAGTATTGGCGGGGGGCTTGGCTACACCTTC. This gives the protein CASSIGGGLGYTF.

V gene TRBV1 combines with J gene TRBJ2-5; the table names TRBD1, a call not compared with the DNA. TRBV1 is labeled a pseudogene. This CDR3 has 16 amino acids. The CDR3 sequence is CTSSSTTGTSTWAQYF. CDR3 nucleotide sequence: TGCACCAGCAGCTCTACTACCGGGACATCTACATGGGCCCAGTACTTC.